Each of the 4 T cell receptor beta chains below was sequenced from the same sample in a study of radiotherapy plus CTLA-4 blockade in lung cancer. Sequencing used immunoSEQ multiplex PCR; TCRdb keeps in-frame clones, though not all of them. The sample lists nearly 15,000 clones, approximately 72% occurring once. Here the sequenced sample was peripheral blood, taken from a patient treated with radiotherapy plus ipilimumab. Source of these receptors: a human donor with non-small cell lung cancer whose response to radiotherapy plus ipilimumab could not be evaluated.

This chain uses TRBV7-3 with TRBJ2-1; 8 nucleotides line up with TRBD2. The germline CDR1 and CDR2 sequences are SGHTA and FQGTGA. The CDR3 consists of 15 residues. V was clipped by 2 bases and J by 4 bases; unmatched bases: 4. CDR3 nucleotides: TGTGCCAGCAGCTTAGATGCGGGGGGTTACAATGAGCAGTTCTTC. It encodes CASSLDAGGYNEQFF.

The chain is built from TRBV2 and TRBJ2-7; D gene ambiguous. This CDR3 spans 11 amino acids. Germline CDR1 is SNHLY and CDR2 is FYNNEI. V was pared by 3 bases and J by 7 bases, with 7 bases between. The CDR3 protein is CASSEAAEQYV. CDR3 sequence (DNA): TGTGCCAGCAGTGAGGCGGCAGAGCAGTACGTC.

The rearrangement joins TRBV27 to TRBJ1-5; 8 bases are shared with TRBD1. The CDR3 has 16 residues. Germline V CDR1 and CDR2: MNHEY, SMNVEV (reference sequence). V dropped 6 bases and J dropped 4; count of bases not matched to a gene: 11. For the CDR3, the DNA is TGTGCCAGCAGCCTCATTGGACAGGGTCGGAATCAGCCCCAGCATTTT. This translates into CASSLIGQGRNQPQHF.

This chain's CDR3 is CASAGTGWETQYF. The CDR3 region has the DNA TGCGCCAGCGCCGGGACAGGATGGGAGACCCAGTACTTC. The chain joins TRBV5-1 to TRBJ2-5, with TRBD1 identical over 8 bases. The CDR3 is 13 residues long. V lost 7 bases and J lost 5; bases outside the gene matches: 7. CDR1 and CDR2 (germline): SGHRS, YFSETQ.